This T cell receptor beta chain was documented in a study of blood T cell repertoires in COVID-19. On the study more broadly: Donors in the United States, Italy and Spain gave samples during acute or convalescent COVID-19. From T cells, B-cell-depleted T cells, or PBMCs came the material, which was cDNA or gDNA.

Original data processing: The assay estimated nucleated cells by amplifying reference gene primers. Clones were read by immunoSEQ multiplex PCR, and TCRdb kept only the in-frame ones, dropping some. D and trimming come from the DNA, and the V and J calls and clone size come from that table. In the table there are around 100,000 clones, 81% of which are singletons. The sequenced sample consisted of peripheral blood. This clonotype originated in a man in his fifties with acute or convalescent COVID-19.

For the CDR3, the DNA is TGTGCCAGCAGCCTGAAACCGGGACAGGGGGGAAACACCATATATTTT. Translating it yields CASSLKPGQGGNTIYF. This chain uses TRBV3-1 (or the pseudogene TRBV3-2) with TRBJ1-3, with 10 bases aligning to TRBD1. Trimming cost V 4 bases and J 4 bases; bases outside gene matches: 7. This CDR3 region has 16 residues. The germline gives CDR1 LGHDT, CDR2 YNNKEL (reference sequence).